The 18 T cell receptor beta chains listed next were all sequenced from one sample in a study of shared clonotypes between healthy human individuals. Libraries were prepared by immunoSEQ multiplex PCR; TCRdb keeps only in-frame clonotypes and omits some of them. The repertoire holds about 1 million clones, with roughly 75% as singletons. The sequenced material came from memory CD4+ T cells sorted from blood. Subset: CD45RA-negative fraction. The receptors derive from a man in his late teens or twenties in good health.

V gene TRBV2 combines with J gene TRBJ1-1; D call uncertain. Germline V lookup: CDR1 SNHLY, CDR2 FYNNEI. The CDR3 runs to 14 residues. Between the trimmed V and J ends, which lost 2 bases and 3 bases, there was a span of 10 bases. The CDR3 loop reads CASSETGPDTEAFF. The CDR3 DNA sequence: TGTGCCAGCAGTGAAACCGGGCCGGACACTGAAGCTTTCTTT.

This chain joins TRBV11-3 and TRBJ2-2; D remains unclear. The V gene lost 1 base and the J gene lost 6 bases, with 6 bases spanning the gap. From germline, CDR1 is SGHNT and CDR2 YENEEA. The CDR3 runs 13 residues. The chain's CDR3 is CASSLVDPGELFF. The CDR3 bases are TGTGCCAGCAGCTTAGTGGACCCCGGGGAGCTGTTTTTT.

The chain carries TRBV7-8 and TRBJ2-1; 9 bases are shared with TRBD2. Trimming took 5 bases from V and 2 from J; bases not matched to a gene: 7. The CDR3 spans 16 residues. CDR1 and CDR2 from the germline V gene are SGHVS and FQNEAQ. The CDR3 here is CASSRTGLAAYNEQFF. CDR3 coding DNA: TGTGCCAGCAGCAGGACGGGACTAGCAGCCTACAATGAGCAGTTCTTC.

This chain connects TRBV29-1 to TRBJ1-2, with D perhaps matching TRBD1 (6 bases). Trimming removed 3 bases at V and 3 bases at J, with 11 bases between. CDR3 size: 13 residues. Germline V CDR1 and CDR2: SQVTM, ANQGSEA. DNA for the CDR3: TGCAGCGTTGATCTGTACAGGGACTATGGCTACACCTTC. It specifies CSVDLYRDYGYTF.

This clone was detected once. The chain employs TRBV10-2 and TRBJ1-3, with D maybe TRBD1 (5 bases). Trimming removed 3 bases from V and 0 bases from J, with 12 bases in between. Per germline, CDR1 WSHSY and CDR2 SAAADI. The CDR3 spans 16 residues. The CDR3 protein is CASSDPWGTSGNTIYF. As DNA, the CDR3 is TGCGCCAGCAGTGACCCCTGGGGGACCTCTGGAAACACCATATATTTT.

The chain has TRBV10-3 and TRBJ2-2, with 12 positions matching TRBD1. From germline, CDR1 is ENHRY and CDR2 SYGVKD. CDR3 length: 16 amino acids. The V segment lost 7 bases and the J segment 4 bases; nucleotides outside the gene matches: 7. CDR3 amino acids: CAITVGQGASTGELFF. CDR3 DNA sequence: TGTGCCATCACCGTGGGACAGGGGGCGAGCACCGGGGAGCTGTTTTTT.

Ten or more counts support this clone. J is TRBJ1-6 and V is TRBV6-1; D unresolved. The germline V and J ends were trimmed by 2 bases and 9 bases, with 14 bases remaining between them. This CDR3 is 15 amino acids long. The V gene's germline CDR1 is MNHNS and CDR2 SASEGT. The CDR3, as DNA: TGTGCCAGCAGTGAATCAGACCGATTCTCTTCACCCCTCCACTTT. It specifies CASSESDRFSSPLHF.

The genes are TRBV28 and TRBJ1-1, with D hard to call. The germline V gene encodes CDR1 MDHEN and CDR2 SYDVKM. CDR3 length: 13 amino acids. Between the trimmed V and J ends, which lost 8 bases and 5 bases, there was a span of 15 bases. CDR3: CASDRPQRTEAFF. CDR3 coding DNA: TGTGCCAGCGATCGACCCCAACGTACTGAAGCTTTCTTT.

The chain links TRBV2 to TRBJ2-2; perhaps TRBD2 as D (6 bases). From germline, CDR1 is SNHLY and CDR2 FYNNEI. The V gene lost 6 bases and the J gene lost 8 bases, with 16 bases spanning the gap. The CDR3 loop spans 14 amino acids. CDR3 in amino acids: CASSPGLLRGELFF. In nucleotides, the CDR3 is TGTGCCAGCAGCCCGGGACTTTTGAGGGGGGAGCTGTTTTTT.

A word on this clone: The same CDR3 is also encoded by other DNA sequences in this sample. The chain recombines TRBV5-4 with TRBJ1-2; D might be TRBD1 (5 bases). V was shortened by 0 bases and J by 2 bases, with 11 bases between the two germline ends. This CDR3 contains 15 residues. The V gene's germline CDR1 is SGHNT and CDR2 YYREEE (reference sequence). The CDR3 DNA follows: TGTGCCAGCAGCTTGGCTGGGGGGGGAAACTATGGCTACACCTTC. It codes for CASSLAGGGNYGYTF.

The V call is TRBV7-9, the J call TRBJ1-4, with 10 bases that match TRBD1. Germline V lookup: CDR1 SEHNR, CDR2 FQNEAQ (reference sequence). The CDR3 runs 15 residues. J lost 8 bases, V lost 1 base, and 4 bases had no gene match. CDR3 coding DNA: TGTGCCAGCAGCTTAGACGGGACAGGGGTCGAAAAACTGTTTTTT. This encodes CASSLDGTGVEKLFF.

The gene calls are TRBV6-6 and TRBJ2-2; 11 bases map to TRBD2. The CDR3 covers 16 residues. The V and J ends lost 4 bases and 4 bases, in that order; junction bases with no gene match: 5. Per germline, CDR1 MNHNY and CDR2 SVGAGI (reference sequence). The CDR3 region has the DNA TGTGCCAGCAGTTCACCTAGCGGGGGGTTCACCGGGGAGCTGTTTTTT. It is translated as CASSSPSGGFTGELFF.

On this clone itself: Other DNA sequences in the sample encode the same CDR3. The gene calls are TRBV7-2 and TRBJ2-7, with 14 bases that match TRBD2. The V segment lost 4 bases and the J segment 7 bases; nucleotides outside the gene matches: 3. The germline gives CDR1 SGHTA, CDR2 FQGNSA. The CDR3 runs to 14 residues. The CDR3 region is CASSSGLAGGEQYF. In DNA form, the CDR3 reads TGTGCCAGCAGCTCAGGACTAGCGGGAGGAGAGCAGTACTTC.

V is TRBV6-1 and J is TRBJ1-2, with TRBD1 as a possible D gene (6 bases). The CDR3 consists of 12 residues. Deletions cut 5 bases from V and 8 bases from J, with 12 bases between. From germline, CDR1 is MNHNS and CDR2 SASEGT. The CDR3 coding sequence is TGTGCCAGCAGTACAGGGAAGGGAGGCTACACCTTC. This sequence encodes CASSTGKGGYTF.

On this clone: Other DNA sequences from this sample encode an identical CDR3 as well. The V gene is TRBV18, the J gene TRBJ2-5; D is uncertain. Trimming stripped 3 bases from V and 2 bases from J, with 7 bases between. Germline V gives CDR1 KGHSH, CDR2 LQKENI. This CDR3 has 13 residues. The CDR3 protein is CASSPGIQETQYF. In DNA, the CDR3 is TGTGCCAGCTCACCGGGGATTCAAGAGACCCAGTACTTC.

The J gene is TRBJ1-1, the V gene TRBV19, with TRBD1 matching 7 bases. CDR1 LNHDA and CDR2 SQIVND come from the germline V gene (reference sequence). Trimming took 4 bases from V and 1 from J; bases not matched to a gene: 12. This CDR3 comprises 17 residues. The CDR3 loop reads CASSRDSSTERNTEAFF. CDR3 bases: TGTGCCAGTAGTAGGGACAGTTCGACGGAGAGGAACACTGAAGCTTTCTTT.

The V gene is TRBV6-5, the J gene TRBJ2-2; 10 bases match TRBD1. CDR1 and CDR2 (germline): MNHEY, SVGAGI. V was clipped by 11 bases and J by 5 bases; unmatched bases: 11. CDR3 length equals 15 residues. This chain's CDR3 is CAGSGDRGETGELFF. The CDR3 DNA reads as TGTGCCGGTTCGGGGGACAGGGGCGAAACCGGGGAGCTGTTTTTT.

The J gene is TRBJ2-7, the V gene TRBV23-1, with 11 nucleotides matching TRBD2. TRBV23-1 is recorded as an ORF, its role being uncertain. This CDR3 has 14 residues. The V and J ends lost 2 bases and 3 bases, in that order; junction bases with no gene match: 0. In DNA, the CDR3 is TGCGCCAGCAGTCAAGGGACTAGCGGCTACGAGCAGTACTTC. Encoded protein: CASSQGTSGYEQYF.